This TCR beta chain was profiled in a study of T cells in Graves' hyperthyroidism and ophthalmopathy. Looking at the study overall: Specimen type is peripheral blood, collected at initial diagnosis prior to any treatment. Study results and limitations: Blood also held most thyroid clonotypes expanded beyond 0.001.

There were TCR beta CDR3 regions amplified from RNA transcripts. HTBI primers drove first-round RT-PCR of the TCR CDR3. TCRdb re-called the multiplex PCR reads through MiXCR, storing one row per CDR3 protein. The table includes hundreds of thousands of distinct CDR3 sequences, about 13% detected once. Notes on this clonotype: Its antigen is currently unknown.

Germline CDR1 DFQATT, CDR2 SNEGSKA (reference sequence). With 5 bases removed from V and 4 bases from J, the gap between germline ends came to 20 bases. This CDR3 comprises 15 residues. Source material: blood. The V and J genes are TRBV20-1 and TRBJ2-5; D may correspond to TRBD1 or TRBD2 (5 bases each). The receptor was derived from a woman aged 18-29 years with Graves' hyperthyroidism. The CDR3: CSALLRDPGIETQYF. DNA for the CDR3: TGCAGTGCTCTGCTCCGGGACCCGGGTATAGAGACCCAGTACTTC.